A single sample gave rise to the 2 T cell receptor beta chains below, sequenced in a study of blood T cell repertoires in COVID-19. Libraries were prepared by immunoSEQ multiplex PCR; TCRdb keeps only in-frame clonotypes and omits some of them. The sample comprises approximately 170,000 clones, about 90% of which are singletons, and approximately 4% rests with the top ten. The specimen sequenced was peripheral blood. Receptors originate from an older woman with acute or convalescent COVID-19.

The sample holds one count of this clone. CDR3 in amino acids: CASSLLERTSGGDEQFF. CDR3 DNA sequence: TGTGCCAGCAGCCTATTAGAAAGGACTAGCGGGGGCGATGAGCAGTTCTTC. The chain combines TRBV5-6 with TRBJ2-1, with TRBD2 matching 13 bases. Germline CDR1 SGHDT, CDR2 YYEEEE. V was clipped by 4 bases and J by 8 bases; unmatched bases: 12. This CDR3 contains 17 residues.

The V and J genes are TRBV30 and TRBJ2-1; 11 bases agree with TRBD2. Per the germline V gene, CDR1 is GTSNPN and CDR2 is SVGIG (reference sequence). CDR3 length: 14 residues. The junction had 9 bases not matched to a gene; V was cut back by 4 bases and J by 10 bases. As DNA, the CDR3 is TGTGCCTGGAAGGGTAGCGGGAGGGCGAGGGAGCAGTTCTTC. Its protein is CAWKGSGRAREQFF.